These T cell receptor beta chains were read from a single sample in a study of T cell repertoires in cytomegalovirus infection. These receptors' antigens are unknown. TCRdb redid the calling of the reads with MiXCR, one entry per CDR3 protein. The sample holds some 920,000 distinct CDR3 sequences; approximately 30% are singletons and the top ten take around 15%. The sequenced sample was cultured CD8+ T cells from PBMCs, obtained from culture after CMV antigen stimulation. The source of these receptors is a human donor in good health (CMV status not recorded). Some clones in this sample may be carry-over from other donors' samples. Both conserved end residues are part of each CDR3. The D gene is left open where the match is weak. Rows may omit the clone size; those that give it use once, few, many or a size class.

d_call	v_call	j_call	clone_size	cdr3_aa	cdr3_nt
NA	TRBV7-6	TRBJ1-1	many	CASSPRTVMNTEAFF	TGTGCCAGCAGCCCGCGGACAGTCATGAACACTGAAGCTTTCTTT
NA	TRBV25-1	TRBJ2-6	NA	CASSESQGSGANVLTF	TGTGCCAGCAGTGAATCGCAGGGGTCTGGGGCCAACGTCCTGACTTTC
NA	TRBV19	TRBJ2-1	NA	CASSPDAGRYDEQFF	TGTGCCAGTAGTCCTGACGCGGGGAGGTACGATGAGCAGTTCTTC
TRBD1	TRBV9	TRBJ2-1	NA	CASSVVVGGMNEQFF	TGTGCCAGCAGCGTAGTAGTAGGGGGCATGAATGAGCAGTTCTTC
TRBD1	TRBV5-1	TRBJ2-7	few	CASSPRGQTLYEQYF	TGCGCCAGCAGCCCAAGGGGGCAGACCCTCTACGAGCAGTACTTC
NA	TRBV7-6	TRBJ2-2	NA	CASSSRAEEGTGELFF	TGTGCCAGCAGCTCCCGGGCCGAGGAGGGCACCGGGGAGCTGTTTTTT
NA	TRBV6-6	TRBJ2-7	NA	CASSYANPGSYEQYF	TGTGCCAGCAGTTACGCCAACCCCGGATCCTACGAGCAGTACTTC
TRBD2	TRBV24-1	TRBJ2-1	NA	CATSDRTSGGYNEQFF	TGTGCCACCAGTGACCGGACTAGCGGGGGGTACAATGAGCAGTTCTTC
NA	TRBV6-1	TRBJ2-5	NA	CASLSGERETQYF	TGTGCCAGCCTCTCGGGGGAGAGAGAGACCCAGTACTTC
NA	TRBV6-5	TRBJ1-2	NA	CASSYSGSGDGYTF	TGTGCCAGCAGTTACTCCGGGTCCGGGGATGGCTACACCTTC
TRBD1	TRBV15	TRBJ2-3	NA	CATNTGGRTDTQYF	TGTGCCACCAACACAGGGGGACGCACAGATACGCAGTATTTT
NA	TRBV6-2/TRBV6-3	TRBJ2-7	few	CASSYSDHYPTREQYF	TGTGCCAGCAGTTACTCGGACCACTATCCTACGAGAGAGCAGTACTTC
NA	TRBV20-1	TRBJ2-7	NA	CSARDERAYEQYF	TGCAGTGCTAGAGACGAGCGGGCCTACGAGCAGTACTTC
NA	TRBV7-2	TRBJ1-1	NA	CASSFRGGTTNTEAFF	TGTGCCAGCAGCTTCCGCGGAGGGACGACGAACACTGAAGCTTTCTTT
NA	TRBV6-6	TRBJ2-3	NA	CASSYPPPPGDTQYF	TGTGCCAGCAGTTATCCTCCCCCCCCGGGGGATACGCAGTATTTT
NA	TRBV7-9	TRBJ1-3	many	CASRASGNTIYF	TGTGCCAGTAGGGCGTCCGGAAACACCATATATTTT
NA	TRBV11-2	TRBJ1-2	NA	CASSTTQESYGYTF	TGTGCCAGCAGCACCACGCAGGAGTCCTATGGCTACACCTTC
TRBD1	TRBV7-2	TRBJ1-5	NA	CASSFRDRVDQPQHF	TGTGCCAGCAGTTTCCGGGACAGGGTCGATCAGCCCCAGCATTTT
NA	TRBV7-9	TRBJ2-5	few	CASSHVGVQETQYF	TGTGCCAGCAGCCACGTTGGAGTTCAAGAGACCCAGTACTTC
TRBD1	TRBV7-2	TRBJ1-5	few	CASSLGGQGNNQPQHF	TGTGCCAGCAGTTTAGGGGGACAGGGGAACAATCAGCCCCAGCATTTT
NA	TRBV28	TRBJ1-2	few	CASSPPDPSYGYTF	TGTGCCAGCAGTCCCCCAGACCCTAGTTATGGCTACACCTTC
NA	TRBV25-1	TRBJ1-2	once	CASQGGTGYGYTF	TGTGCCAGTCAGGGAGGGACGGGCTATGGCTACACCTTC
TRBD1	TRBV7-6	TRBJ2-1	many	CASSLRTGGGNEQFF	TGTGCCAGCAGCCTTCGGACAGGAGGCGGCAATGAGCAGTTCTTC
NA	TRBV24-1	TRBJ2-1	few	CATSDSGPTEQFF	TGTGCCACCAGTGATTCGGGTCCGACTGAGCAGTTCTTC
NA	TRBV7-2	TRBJ2-5	many	CASSPRVWETQYF	TGTGCCAGCAGCCCTAGGGTCTGGGAGACCCAGTACTTC
NA	TRBV12-3/TRBV12-4	TRBJ1-6	NA	CASSLGDRIVPNLDSPLHF	TGTGCCAGCAGTTTAGGGGATAGGATCGTTCCCAACTTAGATTCACCCCTCCACTTT
TRBD1	TRBV27	TRBJ1-1	NA	CASSYIQGARWDTEAFF	TGTGCCAGCAGTTACATCCAGGGGGCCAGATGGGACACTGAAGCTTTCTTT
NA	TRBV7-9	TRBJ2-7	few	CASSLSLGRSSYEQYF	TGTGCCAGCAGCTTATCCCTCGGACGGAGCTCCTACGAGCAGTACTTC
NA	TRBV20-1	TRBJ2-1	NA	CSARAHLGRGQEGGRSYNEQFF	TGCAGTGCTAGAGCTCACCTAGGCAGAGGTCAGGAGGGGGGGAGGTCCTACAATGAGCAGTTCTTC
NA	TRBV7-6	TRBJ1-1	few	CASSLARAGVNTEAFF	TGTGCCAGCAGCTTAGCGCGGGCAGGCGTGAACACTGAAGCTTTCTTT
NA	TRBV4-1	TRBJ2-1	few	CASSPYRIDEQFF	TGCGCCAGCAGCCCGTACAGGATCGATGAGCAGTTCTTC
NA	TRBV5-4	TRBJ1-1	few	CASSLASSEAFF	TGTGCCAGCAGCTTGGCCAGCTCTGAAGCTTTCTTT
NA	TRBV7-2	TRBJ1-1	NA	CASSPPRWGDTEAFF	TGTGCCAGCAGCCCCCCACGATGGGGGGACACTGAAGCTTTCTTT
TRBD1	TRBV2	TRBJ2-7	few	CASSVGQGNYEQYF	TGTGCCAGCAGTGTCGGACAGGGGAACTACGAGCAGTACTTC